The T cell receptor (beta chain) under discussion was sequenced for a study of blood T cell repertoires in COVID-19. About the study: The United States, Italy and Spain provided the acute and convalescent COVID-19 samples.

This clone was detected a few times. This study enrolled people aged roughly 18 to 89 from under 25 US geographic areas. Original processing notes: Amplification with reference gene primers provided the estimates of nucleated cell counts. Sequenced by immunoSEQ multiplex PCR; TCRdb stores in-frame clones only, minus some. That table supplies the V and J calls and clone size; D and trimming were determined from the DNA. The profile shows around 180,000 clones, roughly four fifths of them singletons. This CDR3 comprises 11 residues. Germline assignment: CDR1 SEHNR and CDR2 FQNEAQ (reference sequence). V lost 3 bases to trimming and J lost 4 bases, with 3 bases between them.

The sample comprised PBMCs or T cells enriched from blood (not recorded which). The V and J genes are TRBV7-9 and TRBJ1-1; D remains ambiguous. The source is a middle-aged man who had recovered from COVID-19. The CDR3 here is CASSFRTEAFF. The CDR3 DNA reads as TGTGCCAGCAGCTTCCGCACTGAAGCTTTCTTT. The full variable domain, completed using reference TRBV7-9 and TRBJ1-1, is DTGVSQNPRHKITKRGQNVTFRCDPISEHNRLYWYRQTLGQGPEFLTYFQNEAQLEKSRLLSDRFSAERPKGSFSTLEIQRTEQGDSAMYLCASSFRTEAFFGQGTRLTVV.